Listed below are T cell receptor beta chains from one sample, sequenced in a study of PD-1 blockade in classical Hodgkin lymphoma. Data came from immunoSEQ multiplex PCR; TCRdb stores just in-frame clones and leaves some out. The table includes 21,000 or so clones, approximately 85% detected once. The starting material was peripheral blood mononuclear cells (PBMCs), obtained before the fourth cycle of nivolumab. The source is a human donor with classical Hodgkin lymphoma. Both conserved end residues are part of each CDR3. The D gene is left open where the match is weak. Size tells how often a clone was seen (once, few, many) or the class of an expanded clone, and some rows leave it out.

j_call,d_call,v_call,clone_size,cdr3_nt,cdr3_aa
TRBJ2-7,TRBD2,TRBV7-6,-,TGTGCCAGCAGCTTCGCTAGCGGGGGGGCCTACGAGCAGTACTTC,CASSFASGGAYEQYF
TRBJ2-1,TRBD1,TRBV9,-,TGTGCCAGCAGCGCAGGGGGTCCCAACAATGAGCAGTTCTTC,CASSAGGPNNEQFF
TRBJ1-6,-,TRBV5-1,-,TGCGCCAGCAGCTTGGACGCAACACCGAATTCACCCCTCCACTTT,CASSLDATPNSPLHF
TRBJ1-1,-,TRBV19,-,TGTGCCAGTAGCCTAGGCGGAGGGCCCACTGAAGCTTTCTTT,CASSLGGGPTEAFF
TRBJ1-1,TRBD1,TRBV5-1,few,TGCGCCAGCAGTATCGGAGACTCGACAGGGGCTGAAGCTTTCTTT,CASSIGDSTGAEAFF
TRBJ1-1,-,TRBV27,few,TGTGCCAGCAGTTTATATCCCTTAACTGAAGCTTTCTTT,CASSLYPLTEAFF
TRBJ1-2,-,TRBV2,few,TGTGCCAGCACCCTGGAGGAGTTTGGCTACACCTTC,CASTLEEFGYTF
TRBJ1-3,TRBD1,TRBV5-6,-,TGTGCCAGCAGCTTGGGACCCCAGGGGGCTGGAAACACCATATATTTT,CASSLGPQGAGNTIYF
TRBJ2-1,TRBD2,TRBV6-1,-,TGTGCCAGCAGTGAAGTTGGCGGGAGTGGAGATGAGCAGTTCTTC,CASSEVGGSGDEQFF
TRBJ2-3,-,TRBV12-5,-,TGTGCTAGTGGCCTAGGGAGCACAGATACGCAGTATTTT,CASGLGSTDTQYF
TRBJ1-1,-,TRBV27,-,TGTGCCAGCAGATCAGGGGCGAACACTGAAGCTTTCTTT,CASRSGANTEAFF
TRBJ2-1,TRBD2,TRBV11-2,-,TGTGCCAGCAGCTTGACCCCAAGGACTAGCGGGACCTATAACGAGCAGTTCTTC,CASSLTPRTSGTYNEQFF
TRBJ2-3,TRBD2,TRBV27,-,TGTGCCAGCATCTCCCTGGGACTAGCGGGGAGAAGCACAGATACGCAGTATTTT,CASISLGLAGRSTDTQYF
TRBJ2-1,-,TRBV5-6,-,TGTGCCAGCACCCTAAGGCCAGGGGGGTGGCAGTTCTTC,CASTLRPGGWQFF
TRBJ2-3,-,TRBV7-6,-,TGTGCCAGCAGCCCCTCGGGGAAGAACACAGATACGCAGTATTTT,CASSPSGKNTDTQYF
TRBJ2-7,TRBD1,TRBV5-5,-,TGTGCCAGCAGCTCCTTACGGGACAGGGGACCCTACGAGCAGTACTTC,CASSSLRDRGPYEQYF
TRBJ2-7,-,TRBV7-2,-,TGTGCCAGCAGCCTTAGTCCGGGGACCTACGAGCAGTACTTC,CASSLSPGTYEQYF
TRBJ1-5,TRBD1,TRBV30,-,TGTGCCTGGGGTCGGACAGGGCAAAATCAGCCCCAGCATTTT,CAWGRTGQNQPQHF
TRBJ2-5,-,TRBV19,-,TGTGCCAGTAGTATAGTAGGGGCTTCCGGAGACAGTACCTACCAAGAGACCCAGTACTTC,CASSIVGASGDSTYQETQYF
TRBJ1-1,-,TRBV5-6,-,TGTGCCAGCAGCTTGTTGGACAGCAAGTTGAACACTGAAGCTTTCTTT,CASSLLDSKLNTEAFF
TRBJ2-7,-,TRBV30,-,TGTGCCTGGAGTGTAGGCGGCCTGCAGTACTTC,CAWSVGGLQYF
TRBJ2-7,TRBD1,TRBV4-2,-,TGTGCCAGCAGCTCGGACAGGGTCGCCTACGAGCAGTACTTC,CASSSDRVAYEQYF
TRBJ2-1,-,TRBV5-1,-,TGCGCCAGCAGCGAGGGACTGACCGATGAGCAGTTCTTC,CASSEGLTDEQFF
TRBJ2-3,TRBD1,TRBV27,-,TGTGCCAGCAGCCTTCAGCGGGCTGGTACTGGTACAGGGGGTAATACGCAGTATTTT,CASSLQRAGTGTGGNTQYF
TRBJ2-4,-,TRBV2,-,TGTGCCAGCAGGGACTCAGGGGTGGGAAACATTCAGTACTTC,CASRDSGVGNIQYF
TRBJ2-1,-,TRBV7-9,few,TGTGCCAGCAGCTTAACATACAATGAGCAGTTCTTC,CASSLTYNEQFF
TRBJ2-6,TRBD1,TRBV6-4,once,TGTGCCAGCAGTTCCGACAGGGTTCACTCCTCTGGGGCCAACGTCCTGACTTTC,CASSSDRVHSSGANVLTF
TRBJ2-5,TRBD1,TRBV11-3,-,TGTGCCAGCAGCGTCGGACAGGGGGCTGGAGAGACCCAGTACTTC,CASSVGQGAGETQYF
TRBJ1-1,TRBD1,TRBV2,-,TGTGCCAGCAGTGAGTGGCAGGGGGACACTGAAGCTTTCTTT,CASSEWQGDTEAFF
TRBJ1-2,TRBD1,TRBV5-1,-,TGCGCCAGCAGCTGGACAGGGTCTGGCTACACCTTC,CASSWTGSGYTF
TRBJ2-6,-,TRBV19,-,TGTGCCAGTATGGGAGGACGCTCTGGGGCCAACGTCCTGACTTTC,CASMGGRSGANVLTF
TRBJ1-3,-,TRBV5-1,-,TGCGCCAGCAGCCCTTCGGGGCAGGGGCACACCATATATTTT,CASSPSGQGHTIYF
TRBJ2-2,-,TRBV4-2,-,TGTGCCAGCAGCCAAGGGGCGGCCGGGGGGCACACCGGGGAGCTGTTTTTT,CASSQGAAGGHTGELFF
TRBJ1-5,-,TRBV25-1,-,TGTGCCAGCAGTGAATTGGGATTAGATCAGCCCCAGCATTTT,CASSELGLDQPQHF
TRBJ2-5,TRBD2,TRBV11-1,-,TGTGCCAGCAGCTCCTGGGTAGCGGGAGACGAGACCCAGTACTTC,CASSSWVAGDETQYF
TRBJ2-7,TRBD1,TRBV10-2,once,TGCGCCACAAGGACAGGGGTAGATGAGCAGTACTTC,CATRTGVDEQYF
TRBJ2-5,-,TRBV6-5,-,TGTGCCAGCAGTCCGGAGGGCCCTCAAGAGACCCAGTACTTC,CASSPEGPQETQYF
TRBJ2-1,TRBD2,TRBV4-2,few,TGTGCCAGCAGCCCCCGCGCGGGGGGGGACAATGAGCAGTTCTTC,CASSPRAGGDNEQFF
TRBJ2-5,-,TRBV20-1,-,TGCAGTGCTTCCTCAGAGACCCAGTACTTC,CSASSETQYF
TRBJ1-3,-,TRBV27,-,TGTGCCAGCAGTCCCTCCGTGGGGGCATCCTCTGGAAACACCATATATTTT,CASSPSVGASSGNTIYF
TRBJ1-6,-,TRBV28,few,TGTGCCAGCAGTTTAAGTGACGCCTCACCCCTCCACTTT,CASSLSDASPLHF